A single sample gave rise to the 21 T cell receptor beta chains below, sequenced in a study of T cells after yellow fever vaccination. TCRdb reprocessed the 5' RACE reads via MiXCR and lists one record per CDR3 protein. The table lists some 49,000 distinct CDR3 sequences, more than 6% of them singletons. Sequencing was performed on PBMCs, either bulk or a sorted T-cell subset (CD4+, CD8+, memory, or dextramer-sorted; not recorded which), taken 45 days after the yellow fever booster vaccination. The source is a man younger than 40 who received the YFV17D yellow fever vaccine.

CDR3 DNA sequence: TGCAGTGCTACCGACCTCTCCTACGAGCAGTACTTC. Its protein product is CSATDLSYEQYF. The rearrangement uses TRBV20-1 and TRBJ2-7; D is undetermined. V was shortened by 4 bases and J by 0 bases, with 7 bases between the two germline ends. Germline V lookup: CDR1 DFQATT, CDR2 SNEGSKA (reference sequence). CDR3 size: 12 residues.

The gene calls are TRBV12-2 and TRBJ2-1; the table's D call TRBD1 went unverified against the DNA. TRBV12-2 is a listed pseudogene. The CDR3 is 18 amino acids. In nucleotides, the CDR3 is TGTGCAAGTCGCTTAGCGCGATTGGGACTAGGGGCTTACAATGAGCAGTTCTTC. It specifies CASRLARLGLGAYNEQFF.

This clonotype showed up many times. The chain couples TRBV10-3 to TRBJ2-3; 7 bases are a match to TRBD2. With V trimmed by 8 bases and J by 3 bases, 11 bases remained unmatched. CDR1 is ENHRY and CDR2 is SYGVKD in the germline V gene. The CDR3 is made up of 15 amino acids. CDR3 bases: TGTGCCATCGGGAGCGGGATCCCTAGGACAGATACGCAGTATTTT. Encoded protein: CAIGSGIPRTDTQYF.

This clonotype was picked up many times. The genes are TRBV7-9 and TRBJ1-1; TRBD1 matches at 8 bases. Per the germline V gene, CDR1 is SEHNR and CDR2 is FQNEAQ (reference sequence). The CDR3 spans 14 residues. The trim removed 4 bases at V and 3 bases at J, leaving 4 bases unmatched. This CDR3 is CASSSDRDDTEAFF. CDR3 in DNA: TGTGCCAGCAGCTCGGACAGGGACGACACTGAAGCTTTCTTT.

This chain connects TRBV7-4 to TRBJ2-5; a weak D match, TRBD2 (6 bases). This CDR3 is built from 15 residues. The germline V gene encodes CDR1 SGHVT and CDR2 SQSDAQ. Trimming cost V 2 bases and J 5 bases, with 15 bases left between them. The CDR3 nucleotides read TGTGCCAGCAGCTTACGGCCGGAGGGCGGGGAGACCCAGTACTTC. Amino acid sequence: CASSLRPEGGETQYF.

This clonotype was seen ten or more times. V gene TRBV5-1 combines with J gene TRBJ1-1, with 7 positions matching TRBD1. This CDR3 spans 15 amino acids. CDR1 and CDR2 from the germline V gene are SGHRS and YFSETQ. With 6 bases clipped from V and 1 base from J, the junction kept 9 bases outside the gene matches. CDR3 residues: CASTQGGRTNTEAFF. CDR3 nucleotide sequence: TGCGCCAGCACCCAGGGGGGACGGACGAACACTGAAGCTTTCTTT.

This clonotype was observed a handful of times. The rearrangement joins TRBV20-1 to TRBJ1-5; TRBD1 might be the D (6 bases). CDR3 length equals 13 residues. V was clipped by 0 bases and J by 6 bases, with 9 bases between them. Germline-derived CDR1 and CDR2 are DFQATT and SNEGSKA (reference sequence). CDR3 loop: CSARDGGGQPQHF. DNA of the CDR3: TGCAGTGCTAGAGATGGAGGGGGTCAGCCCCAGCATTTT.

This clonotype was counted at least ten times. The chain carries TRBV2 and TRBJ2-5; D ambiguous. V lost 5 bases and J lost 0, with 7 bases in between. CDR1 and CDR2 (germline): SNHLY, FYNNEI. The CDR3 sequence is 13 residues long. CDR3 amino acids: CASSPQNQETQYF. CDR3 nucleotides: TGTGCCAGCAGTCCCCAGAACCAAGAGACCCAGTACTTC.

This clonotype was seen ten or more times. This chain joins TRBV7-9 and TRBJ1-2; D is undetermined. The CDR3 is 12 amino acids. Germline-derived CDR1 and CDR2 are SEHNR and FQNEAQ (reference sequence). V lost 1 base and J 3 bases, leaving 3 bases between the germline ends. The DNA for the CDR3 is TGTGCCAGCAGCTTAGACGACTATGGCTACACCTTC. Protein sequence: CASSLDDYGYTF.

The sample holds many counts of this clonotype. The chain combines TRBV27 with TRBJ2-5, with D unresolved. Germline CDR1 and CDR2: MNHEY and SMNVEV (reference sequence). The V end lost 5 bases, the J end lost 7 bases, and 11 bases lay between the germline ends. The CDR3 spans 12 residues. CDR3 nucleotides: TGTGCCAGCAGTGACCTAATAGGGACCCAGTACTTC. Protein product: CASSDLIGTQYF.

This clonotype was found many times. The chain has TRBV4-3 and TRBJ2-1; D is ambiguous. CDR3 length: 15 amino acids. Germline CDR1 LGHNA, CDR2 YSLEER. V lost 4 bases and J 4 bases, leaving 14 bases between the germline ends. In nucleotides, the CDR3 is TGCGCCAGCAGCCGCACCCACGGCCCTTACAATGAGCAGTTCTTC. Protein sequence: CASSRTHGPYNEQFF.

This clonotype has at least ten counts. The chain combines TRBV27 with TRBJ2-7, with D tentatively TRBD1 (6 bases). V lost 5 bases and J 4 bases, leaving 21 bases between the germline ends. The CDR3 length is 16 residues. Germline assignment: CDR1 MNHEY and CDR2 SMNVEV (reference sequence). The CDR3 region has the DNA TGTGCCAGCAGTGAGACCTGGACAGAATTGACTTACGAGCAGTACTTC. Translated, it gives CASSETWTELTYEQYF.

On this clonotype itself: This may be a read error: a much more frequent sequence differs by one nucleotide. DNA for the CDR3: TGTGCCAGCAGCCCCGGGACTCAAGTGGGGACCCAGTACTTC. It yields the protein CASSPGTQVGTQYF. The genes are TRBV27 and TRBJ2-5, with D maybe TRBD2 (6 bases). Germline-derived CDR1 and CDR2 are MNHEY and SMNVEV (reference sequence). V was clipped by 6 bases and J by 7 bases, with 18 bases between them. This CDR3 comprises 14 residues.

The sample holds many counts of this clonotype. The chain is built from TRBV7-2 and TRBJ2-3; TRBD1 is a possible D gene (6 bases). Trimming removed 1 base from V and 2 bases from J, with 10 bases in between. The CDR3 extends over 15 amino acids. CDR1 is SGHTA and CDR2 is FQGNSA in the germline V gene. CDR3 loop: CASSLGDTFTDTQYF. The CDR3 coding sequence is TGTGCCAGCAGCTTAGGGGACACCTTCACAGATACGCAGTATTTT.

V and J are TRBV12-3 or TRBV12-4 and TRBJ2-3; 7 bases align to TRBD2. This CDR3 is built from 14 residues. V dropped 5 bases and J dropped 4; count of bases not matched to a gene: 6. The DNA of the CDR3 is TGTGCCAGCAGTCGAGAACTAGCGTCAGATACGCAGTATTTT. Translating gives CASSRELASDTQYF.

The table lists this clonotype with a few counts. The chain uses TRBV20-1 and TRBJ1-1; D call uncertain. Germline CDR1 reads DFQATT; CDR2 reads SNEGSKA (reference sequence). The CDR3 contains 12 residues. With 2 bases removed from V and 0 bases from J, the gap between germline ends came to 4 bases. In DNA, the CDR3 is TGCAGTGCTAGACCGATGAACACTGAAGCTTTCTTT. Translating it yields CSARPMNTEAFF.

This clonotype was detected ten times or more. The chain joins TRBV12-3 or TRBV12-4 to TRBJ1-1, with D uncertain. Trimming stripped 3 bases from V and 4 bases from J, with 9 bases between. CDR3 size: 13 residues. Here the CDR3 reads CASSFAGLTEAFF. The CDR3, as DNA: TGTGCCAGCAGTTTTGCCGGGCTCACTGAAGCTTTCTTT.

The table lists this clonotype with many counts. The rearrangement joins TRBV20-1 to TRBJ2-2; D remains unclear. The V gene lost 3 bases and the J gene lost 5 bases, with 4 bases spanning the gap. There are 11 residues in the CDR3. Per the germline V gene, CDR1 is DFQATT and CDR2 is SNEGSKA (reference sequence). The CDR3, as DNA: TGCAGTGCTAGTGGGACCGGGGAGCTGTTTTTT. It specifies CSASGTGELFF.

The table lists this clonotype with many counts. The CDR3 region is CSARSSGSGISSYNEQFF. The CDR3 region has the DNA TGCAGTGCTAGGAGCAGCGGGAGTGGGATTAGCTCCTACAATGAGCAGTTCTTC. V gene TRBV20-1 combines with J gene TRBJ2-1; 8 bases agree with TRBD2. The trim removed 3 bases at V and 0 bases at J, leaving 13 bases unmatched. CDR1 and CDR2 from the germline V gene are DFQATT and SNEGSKA (reference sequence). The CDR3 sequence is 18 residues long.

The table lists this clonotype with many counts. This sequence joins TRBV6-1 and TRBJ1-5; perhaps TRBD1 as D (5 bases). This CDR3 spans 15 amino acids. The germline V gene has CDR1 MNHNS and CDR2 SASEGT. V dropped 8 bases and J dropped 5 bases, with 19 bases sitting between them. The CDR3 DNA follows: TGTGCCAGCTCGAGAGGGGCGCGAAGGGATCAGCCCCAGCATTTT. Encoded protein: CASSRGARRDQPQHF.

Many counts were recorded for this clonotype. The chain is built from TRBV7-2 and TRBJ2-1; 8 bases map to TRBD2. V gave up 5 bases and J gave up 1 base; unmatched junction bases: 7. Per the germline V gene, CDR1 is SGHTA and CDR2 is FQGNSA. This CDR3 is built from 16 residues. The CDR3 sequence: CASSPGSGRSYNEQFF. CDR3 coding DNA: TGTGCCAGCAGCCCCGGGAGCGGGAGATCCTACAATGAGCAGTTCTTC.